This TCR beta chain was documented in a study of blood T cell repertoires in COVID-19. For the study at large: The samples span acute and convalescent COVID-19 from the United States, Italy and Spain. PBMCs, B-cell-depleted T cells, or T cells provided the cDNA or gDNA that made up the material.

CDR3 length equals 15 residues. Germline CDR1 is SNHLY and CDR2 is FYNNEI. The germline V and J ends were trimmed by 6 bases and 4 bases, with 16 bases remaining between them. TCRdb's copy holds only in-frame clones and misses some; the assay was immunoSEQ multiplex PCR. The sample has under 300,000 clones; approximately 83% are singletons. This study enrolled people aged 18 to 89 from approximately 24 US geographic areas. Recovery among Cohort 3 donors was established by two negative PCRs, clearance, or symptom resolution. The sequence came from a man between 45 and 60 years old who had recovered from COVID-19. The sample taken for sequencing was PBMCs or T cells enriched from blood (not recorded which). The chain combines TRBV2 with TRBJ1-3, with a weak D call TRBD1 (6 bases). Here the CDR3 DNA reads TGTGCCAGCAGGGCAGGGGTCTCGGCCGGAAACACCATATATTTT. Translating it yields CASRAGVSAGNTIYF.